The source of this T cell receptor beta chain is a study of low-dose radiotherapy and immunotherapy resistance in tumors. Study in general: Members of Cohort 1 were treated with 0.5 Gy per fraction every 2 weeks. The prescribed total PTV dose was 6.5 Gy. Cohort 2, a group dosed every two weeks at 1 Gy per fraction, received 13 Gy in total over 26 weeks. Each patient was administered nivolumab intravenously at 240 mg, which was a flat dose, every two weeks, along with intravenous ipilimumab at 1 mg/kg every six weeks. Daily, from cycle 1 day 1 and for four cycles, patients took oral aspirin 300 mg.

Gene-specific TRAV and TRBV primers were used for first-strand cDNA, covering alpha and beta chains. It was with a constant-region primer and a V-primer adapter that TCRs were amplified over roughly 20 PCR cycles. TCRdb re-called the reads with MiXCR, one entry per CDR3 protein. The sample records around 90,000 distinct CDR3 sequences, approximately 17% being singletons. The time point was: before trial treatment. This clonotype was seen repeatedly, ten times or more. V was trimmed by 5 bases and J by 3 bases, leaving 17 bases between them. CDR3 size: 16 residues. CDR1 SGHAT and CDR2 FQNNGV come from the germline V gene.

This chain uses TRBV11-2 with TRBJ2-1; a possible D gene is TRBD1 (6 bases). The source is a male donor with prostate cancer. The sequences come from PBMCs, collected before treatment. CDR3 in amino acids: CASSNRTGIVYNEQFF. DNA for the CDR3: TGTGCCAGCAGCAACCGAACAGGGATCGTCTACAATGAGCAGTTCTTC.